This TCR beta chain was retrieved from a study of cytomegalovirus exposure and HLA in healthy donors. Study-wide background: Both the roughly 120 validation repertoires and the approximately 700 first-cohort repertoires used the same platform, as reported by a later analysis.

Here immunoSEQ multiplex PCR was the method, and the copy in TCRdb shows in-frame clones only, minus some. The table shows about 82,000 clones, with 93% occurring only once. The CDR3 length is 17 residues. The germline gives CDR1 MNHEY, CDR2 SMNVEV (reference sequence). V lost 2 bases to trimming and J lost 3 bases, with 16 bases between them. Separate from the roughly 700-subject first cohort was the approximately 130-subject validation cohort, to which the donors belonged. Sequencing used PBMCs. This receptor was obtained from a young man in good health and CMV-seronegative. The J gene is TRBJ2-2, the V gene TRBV27; D might be TRBD1 (6 bases). CDR3 nucleotides: TGTGCCAGCAGTTTAACAGGGACGGCAGGGGACACCGGGGAGCTGTTTTTT. This codes for CASSLTGTAGDTGELFF.